The rows below give T cell receptor beta chains drawn from one sample of a study of blood T cells in healthy people across ages. One entry per CDR3 protein results from TCRdb running MiXCR on the 5' RACE reads. The table shows around 1.5 million distinct CDR3 sequences, with about 35% occurring only once. The specimen was blood. The receptors derive from a woman in her twenties or thirties in good health. CDR3s include the opening cysteine and the closing phenylalanine or tryptophan. The D gene is left open where the match is weak. Expanded clones are given a class, and other clones once, few, many or no size at all.

>TRBJ2-1|-|TRBV7-3|few
TGTGCCAGCAGCCCCCTAGACTCCTACAATGAGCAGTTCTTC
CASSPLDSYNEQFF
>TRBJ2-2|-|TRBV12-3/TRBV12-4|-
TGTGCCAGCACCATCCGGGACTTGAACACCGGGGAGCTGTTTTTT
CASTIRDLNTGELFF
>TRBJ2-7|-|TRBV28|-
TGTGCCAGCAGTTCCCCAGCCTTTCCGGAACCCTACGAGCAGTACTTC
CASSSPAFPEPYEQYF
>TRBJ2-6|-|TRBV10-3|-
TGTGCCATCAAGGTTGGCGAGGGAACGTCTGGGGCCAACGTCCTGACTTTC
CAIKVGEGTSGANVLTF
>TRBJ1-2|-|TRBV5-1|-
TGCGCCAGCAGCTTGGGGCGGAGCCCAAGCGACTACACCTTC
CASSLGRSPSDYTF
>TRBJ1-2|-|TRBV4-1|-
TGCGCCAGCAGCCAAGTTCATTGGGAGTCGACAAACTACTATGGCTACACCTTC
CASSQVHWESTNYYGYTF
>TRBJ2-5|-|TRBV7-8|few
TGTGCCAGCAGCTTAGGAGCAAGGGGGGACTTCCAAGAGACCCAGTACTTC
CASSLGARGDFQETQYF
>TRBJ2-7|TRBD2|TRBV15|-
TGTGCCACCAGCAGTTTCCTAGCGGGGGACTCCTACGAGCAGTACTTC
CATSSFLAGDSYEQYF
>TRBJ2-3|TRBD2|TRBV6-6|many
TGTGCCAGCAGTTCCCTCGGGGGGACAGATACGCAGTATTTT
CASSSLGGTDTQYF
>TRBJ1-2|-|TRBV7-2|few
TGTGCCAGCACCCTCGTCCTGGGGGTCGTCGGGATTGGCTACACCTTC
CASTLVLGVVGIGYTF
>TRBJ2-1|-|TRBV27|-
TGTGCCAGCAGTTTTGGAGGTTGGTCCTACAATGAGCAGTTCTTC
CASSFGGWSYNEQFF
>TRBJ1-1|-|TRBV29-1|-
TGCAGCGGTTACCTCGACGGCCTAGGCACTGAAGCTTTCTTT
CSGYLDGLGTEAFF
>TRBJ2-2|-|TRBV7-3|few
TGTGCCAGCAGCTTAACGGGGGATTCCACCGGGGAGCTGTTTTTT
CASSLTGDSTGELFF
>TRBJ1-2|-|TRBV30|-
TGTGCCTGGGCCGGACCCCATTTTGGCTACACCTTC
CAWAGPHFGYTF
>TRBJ2-5|TRBD1|TRBV25-1|many
TGTGCCAGCACGACAGGGGCCATGGAGACCCAGTACTTC
CASTTGAMETQYF
>TRBJ2-1|TRBD1|TRBV29-1|few
TGCAGCGTTCCGGGACAGGGATGGTACTATGAGCAGTTCTTC
CSVPGQGWYYEQFF
>TRBJ2-7|-|TRBV7-6|-
TGTGCCAGCAGCTTAGAGTGGACCGGGGGCGAGCAGTACTTC
CASSLEWTGGEQYF
>TRBJ2-1|-|TRBV20-1|-
TGCAGTGCTAGATCCCATGGGGGGGGCCCCTACAATGAGCAGTTCTTC
CSARSHGGGPYNEQFF
>TRBJ2-7|TRBD1|TRBV5-1|-
TGCGCCAGCAGCTGGGTAGGGGGCGGGTACGAGCAGTACTTC
CASSWVGGGYEQYF
>TRBJ2-5|-|TRBV7-9|few
TGTGCCAGCAGCTACTATTATCGCGATAGCGCACAAGAGACCCAGTACTTC
CASSYYYRDSAQETQYF
>TRBJ2-5|-|TRBV2|few
TGTGCCAGCAGTGAGGGGCGGCTCAAAGAGACCCAGTACTTC
CASSEGRLKETQYF
>TRBJ1-2|-|TRBV18|-
TGTGCCAGCTCACCGGAAGGGGACTATGGCTACGCCTTC
CASSPEGDYGYAF
>TRBJ2-5|-|TRBV20-1|few
TGCAGTGCTAGAGTGAGCAGGGGGGGAGAGACCCAGTACTTC
CSARVSRGGETQYF
>TRBJ2-7|TRBD2|TRBV20-1|few
TGCAGTGCTAGAGACCGACTAGCGGGGGGCTACGAGCAGTACTTC
CSARDRLAGGYEQYF
>TRBJ2-7|-|TRBV29-1|many
TGCAGCGTTGTTCCGTCCGGGAGCCCCTACGAGCAGTACTTC
CSVVPSGSPYEQYF
>TRBJ1-5|TRBD1|TRBV4-1|-
TGCGCCGGCAGCCAAGAAAGACAGGGGGCCAATCAGCCCCAGCATTTT
CAGSQERQGANQPQHF
>TRBJ2-5|-|TRBV6-2/TRBV6-3|-
TGTGCCAGCAGTTACTTTCGGACAGCTGACAATGAGCAGTACTTC
CASSYFRTADNEQYF
>TRBJ2-7|TRBD2|TRBV28|few
TGTGCCAGCGAAGCGGGAGGCTTCTACTACGAGCAGTACTTC
CASEAGGFYYEQYF
>TRBJ1-5|-|TRBV2|-
TGTGCCAGCAGCCATGGACCCAGCTCGCATAGCAATCAGCCCCAGCATTTT
CASSHGPSSHSNQPQHF
>TRBJ2-7|TRBD1|TRBV4-2|few
TGTGCCAGCAGCTTGGACAGGTCAGCAAACGAGCAGTACTTC
CASSLDRSANEQYF
>TRBJ2-3|TRBD2|TRBV27|-
TGTGCCAGCAGTTTATCGGGTGCGGGAGGGCCAACAGATACGCAGTATTTT
CASSLSGAGGPTDTQYF
>TRBJ2-4|TRBD1|TRBV5-1|few
TGCGCCAGCAGCTTGGCCGCAGGGGGTAAAAACATTCAGTACTTC
CASSLAAGGKNIQYF
>TRBJ2-7|TRBD1|TRBV5-6|once
TGTGCCAGCAGCTGGGGACAGGGGGCTTGGGAGCAGTACTTC
CASSWGQGAWEQYF
>TRBJ2-7|-|TRBV28|-
TGTGCTACCCAACGGGGTTCTGATTACGAGCAGTACTTC
CATQRGSDYEQYF
>TRBJ2-3|TRBD2|TRBV9|-
TGTGCCAGCAGCGTAGGAAGAGGGCTAGCGGGAGTTGGGGCAGATACGCAGTATTTT
CASSVGRGLAGVGADTQYF
>TRBJ2-2|-|TRBV6-2/TRBV6-3|few
TGTGCCAGCAGTTATTGGCAAACCGGGGAGCTGTTTTTT
CASSYWQTGELFF
>TRBJ2-7|-|TRBV20-1|few
TGCAGTGCCCCTCGACCCCAATCCGAGCAGTACTTC
CSAPRPQSEQYF
>TRBJ2-3|-|TRBV6-1|few
TGTGCCAGCAGTGAATTTGGCGGAAGCACAGATACGCAGTATTTT
CASSEFGGSTDTQYF
>TRBJ2-3|-|TRBV20-1|many
TGCAGTGCTAGATTGGCAGGGCGCACAGATACGCAGTATTTT
CSARLAGRTDTQYF
>TRBJ2-7|TRBD2|TRBV5-1|few
TGCGCCAGCAGGACTAGCGGGGATATCTCCTACGAGCAGTACTTC
CASRTSGDISYEQYF
>TRBJ1-5|-|TRBV5-1|many
TGCGCCAGCAGCTTGGAAGGGATTAGCAATCAGCCCCAGCATTTT
CASSLEGISNQPQHF
>TRBJ2-1|-|TRBV20-1|-
TGCAGTGCTCCCCCGAAGAGGACTCCACGAGATGAGCAGTTCTTC
CSAPPKRTPRDEQFF
>TRBJ2-7|TRBD2|TRBV27|many
TGTGCCAGCCAGCGGGGCGAAAGGGGCTACGAGCAGTACTTC
CASQRGERGYEQYF
>TRBJ1-4|-|TRBV5-4|-
TGTGCCAGCAGCCCGGACACCCTTGCAACTAATGAAAAACTGTTTTTT
CASSPDTLATNEKLFF
>TRBJ2-7|-|TRBV20-1|few
TGCAGTGCTAGAGATAAGGTGACAGACTCCTACGAGCAGTACTTC
CSARDKVTDSYEQYF
>TRBJ2-1|TRBD1|TRBV20-1|-
TGCAGTGCTGGGCGGGACAGGGTTTTGAATGAGCAGTTCTTC
CSAGRDRVLNEQFF
>TRBJ2-5|TRBD2|TRBV20-1|few
TGCAGTGCTAGAGAGGGAGGACTAGCGGTCGGGGAGACCCAGTACTTC
CSAREGGLAVGETQYF
>TRBJ1-2|-|TRBV27|-
TGTGCCAGCAGTCCCTACCCCATCGACTACCGGGACACCATCGCTAACTATGGCTACACCTTC
CASSPYPIDYRDTIANYGYTF
>TRBJ2-7|TRBD2|TRBV15|few
TGTGCCACCTGCGGGGGGGCTGTCGAGCAGTACTTC
CATCGGAVEQYF
>TRBJ1-1|-|TRBV6-1|-
TGTGCCAGCAGATCCGAGAGCGGCACTGAAGCTTTCTTT
CASRSESGTEAFF
>TRBJ2-3|TRBD2|TRBV5-6|few
TGTGCCAGCAGCAGCGTAGCGGGGAGACGCACAGATACGCAGTATTTT
CASSSVAGRRTDTQYF
>TRBJ2-5|-|TRBV10-1|once
TGCGCCAGCAGGAAGGACAGCCAAGAGACCCAGTACTTC
CASRKDSQETQYF
>TRBJ2-3|-|TRBV29-1|few
TGCAGCGTTGTGGTTAGCGGTCCCCCGGATACGCAGTATTTT
CSVVVSGPPDTQYF
>TRBJ2-1|-|TRBV5-6|few
TGTGCCAGCAGCTCTGGGGGGCTAGCGAGAAGCTCCTACAATGAGCAGTTCTTC
CASSSGGLARSSYNEQFF
>TRBJ2-7|TRBD2|TRBV24-1|few
TGTGCCACTTCGACTAGCGGGGGTCCTGGGTCCTACGAGCAGTACTTC
CATSTSGGPGSYEQYF
>TRBJ1-2|-|TRBV4-1|many
TGCGCCAGCAGCCAAGTGGTACTGACCTATGGCTACACCTTC
CASSQVVLTYGYTF
>TRBJ2-5|-|TRBV2|-
TGTGCCAGCAGTGAGAGTGGGGCCGCGGGGGAGACCCAGTACTTC
CASSESGAAGETQYF
>TRBJ2-1|-|TRBV4-1|-
TGCGCCAGCAGCCAAGAGGGAGGTAGTGTGGTGAACTACAATGAGCAGTTCTTC
CASSQEGGSVVNYNEQFF